The present T cell receptor (beta chain) was sequenced within a study of cytomegalovirus exposure and HLA in healthy donors. The overall study: A preliminary data release comprised 80 million to 95 million unique TCRs obtained from HLA-typed donors.

The study's findings and limits: Associated with cytomegalovirus, according to the listing, were some 150 TCR beta chains.

The CDR3 covers 16 residues. The germline gives CDR1 LGHNA, CDR2 YSLEER. With V trimmed by 4 bases and J by 2 bases, 5 bases remained unmatched. 13 Jbeta primers and 60 Vbeta primers were used for the PCR. Generated by immunoSEQ multiplex PCR, the TCRdb table keeps only in-frame clones and is missing some. Of about 180,000 clones listed, approximately 73% are singletons. A word on this clone: The antigen is undetermined.

The receptor was isolated from a woman in her 30s in good health and CMV-seropositive. The material sequenced was PBMCs. V is TRBV4-3 and J is TRBJ1-6; 7 nucleotides align to TRBD1. The CDR3 DNA is TGCGCCAGCAGCCGATCGGGGACAGCCTATAATTCACCCCTCCACTTT. Protein: CASSRSGTAYNSPLHF.